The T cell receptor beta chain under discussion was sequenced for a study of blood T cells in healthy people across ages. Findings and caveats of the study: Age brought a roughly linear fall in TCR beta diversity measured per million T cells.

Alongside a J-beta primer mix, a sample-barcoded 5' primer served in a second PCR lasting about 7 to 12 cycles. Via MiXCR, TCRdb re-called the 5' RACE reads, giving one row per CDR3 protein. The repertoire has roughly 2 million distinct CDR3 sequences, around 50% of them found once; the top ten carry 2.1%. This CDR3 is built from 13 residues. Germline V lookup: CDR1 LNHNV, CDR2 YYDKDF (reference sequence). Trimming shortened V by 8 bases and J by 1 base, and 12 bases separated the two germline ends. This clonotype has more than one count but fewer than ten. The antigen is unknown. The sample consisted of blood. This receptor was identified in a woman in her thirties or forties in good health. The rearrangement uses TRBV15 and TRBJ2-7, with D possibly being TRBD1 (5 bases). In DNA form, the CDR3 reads TGTGCCACCGGCGAAGACAGTTCCTACGAGCAGTACTTC. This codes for CATGEDSSYEQYF. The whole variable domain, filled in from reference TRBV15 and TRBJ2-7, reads DAMVIQNPRYQVTQFGKPVTLSCSQTLNHNVMYWYQQKSSQAPKLLFHYYDKDFNNEADTPDNFQSRRPNTSFCFLDIRSPGLGDTAMYLCATGEDSSYEQYFGPGTRLTVT.